This TCR beta chain was recorded in a study of blood T cell repertoires in COVID-19. Overall study context: There were acute and convalescent COVID-19 samples, and they came from the United States, Italy and Spain.

Per the original methods: Using reference gene primer amplification, nucleated cell counts were estimated. Generated by immunoSEQ multiplex PCR, the TCRdb table keeps only in-frame clones and is missing some. V and J calls and clone size are copied from that table; D and trimming were computed from the DNA. This sample has 88,000 or so clones, with approximately 83% found just once. The junction had 4 bases not matched to a gene; V was cut back by 5 bases and J by 7 bases. The CDR3 sequence is 12 residues long. Looked up from germline, CDR1 is LNHDA and CDR2 is SQIVND (reference sequence). The source material was peripheral blood. This receptor was obtained from a man in his 60s with acute or convalescent COVID-19. The chain uses TRBV19 and TRBJ1-1; TRBD1 aligns across 7 bases. CDR3 nucleotides: TGTGCCAGTAGTTGGCGGGACAGTGAAGCTTTCTTT. It encodes CASSWRDSEAFF.